This T cell receptor beta chain was observed in a study of long-term antiretroviral therapy in people with HIV. Study-level information: About a decade before 2015, the earliest samples were taken when ART was typically delayed.

The study used samples holding about 0.9-11 million cryopreserved PBMC before DNA extraction. Survey-level resolution applied to immunoSEQ assay v3.0. Repertoires were generated with immunoSEQ multiplex PCR, while TCRdb's copy carries only in-frame clones and drops some. The sample yields about 38,000 clones, 80% to 85% seen once. There are 14 residues in the CDR3. V lost 5 bases to trimming and J lost 7 bases, with 15 bases between them. CDR1 is SGHRS, CDR2 YFSETQ, per germline. Sequenced material: unsorted PBMCs, taken 1.5 years after starting antiretroviral therapy. The receptor comes from a man aged 18 to 29 with HIV. The V and J genes are TRBV5-1 and TRBJ2-2, with D possibly matching TRBD2 (5 bases). The CDR3 loop is CASSAGNKGGELFF. Here the CDR3 DNA reads TGCGCCAGCAGTGCCGGGAATAAAGGCGGGGAGCTGTTTTTT. Full variable domain (remainder filled in from reference TRBV5-1 and TRBJ2-2): KAGVTQTPRYLIKTRGQQVTLSCSPISGHRSVSWYQQTPGQGLQFLFEYFSETQRNKGNFPGRFSGRQFSNSRSEMNVSTLELGDSALYLCASSAGNKGGELFFGEGSRLTVL.